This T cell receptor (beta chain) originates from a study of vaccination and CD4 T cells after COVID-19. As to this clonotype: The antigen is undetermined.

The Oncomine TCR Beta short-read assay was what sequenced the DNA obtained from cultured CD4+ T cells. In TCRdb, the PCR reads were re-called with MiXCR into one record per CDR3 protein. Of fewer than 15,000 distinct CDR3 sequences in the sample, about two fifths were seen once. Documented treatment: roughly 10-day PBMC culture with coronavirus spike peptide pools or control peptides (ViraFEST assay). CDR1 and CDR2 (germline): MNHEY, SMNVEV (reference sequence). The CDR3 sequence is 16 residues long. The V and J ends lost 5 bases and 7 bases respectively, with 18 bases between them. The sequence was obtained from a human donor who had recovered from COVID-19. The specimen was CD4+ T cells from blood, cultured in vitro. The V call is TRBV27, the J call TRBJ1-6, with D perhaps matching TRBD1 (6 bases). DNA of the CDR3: TGTGCCAGCAGTCCCCACAGGGTTGCCCGGAATTCACCCCTCCACTTT. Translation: CASSPHRVARNSPLHF.